This T cell receptor beta chain emerged from a study of post-analysis software for immune sequencing data. Study findings and constraints: Those samples that were prepared in the same batch co-clustered strongly by F measure. With TRBV5-6, TRBV5-1 and TRBV20-1 included, 4 to 6 TRBV segments were more frequent in patients than in controls.

Unique molecular identifiers were present in the TCR beta cDNA libraries. From the PCR reads, TCRdb called clonotypes with MiXCR, one entry per CDR3 protein. The table has about 460,000 distinct CDR3 sequences, around 40% seen once. This clonotype was seen only once. Antigen unknown. From germline, CDR1 is MGHRA and CDR2 YSYEKL. The CDR3 runs 15 residues. Trimming shortened V by 1 base and J by 6 bases, and 13 bases separated the two germline ends. This chain links TRBV4-1 with TRBJ1-5; a weak D match, TRBD1 (6 bases). Sequencing was done on a sample of blood. This receptor was identified in a girl aged 5-17 years with multiple sclerosis. CDR3 DNA: TGCGCCAGCAGCCAAGTGAAAGGGGGAAGTCAGCCCCAGCATTTT. It yields the protein CASSQVKGGSQPQHF.